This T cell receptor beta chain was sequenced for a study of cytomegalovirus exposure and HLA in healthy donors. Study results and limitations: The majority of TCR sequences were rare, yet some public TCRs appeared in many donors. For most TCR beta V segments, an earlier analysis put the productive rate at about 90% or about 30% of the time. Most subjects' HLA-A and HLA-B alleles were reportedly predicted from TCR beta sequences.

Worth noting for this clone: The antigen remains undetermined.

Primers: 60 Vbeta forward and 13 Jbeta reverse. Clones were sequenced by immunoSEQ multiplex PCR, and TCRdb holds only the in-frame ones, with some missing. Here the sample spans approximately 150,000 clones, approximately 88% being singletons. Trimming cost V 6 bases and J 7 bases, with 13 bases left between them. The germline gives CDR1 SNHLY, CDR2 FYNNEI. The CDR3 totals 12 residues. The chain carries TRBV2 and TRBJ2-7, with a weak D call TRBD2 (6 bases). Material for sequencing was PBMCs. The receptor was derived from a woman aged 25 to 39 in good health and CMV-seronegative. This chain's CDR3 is CASSGYRGEQYF. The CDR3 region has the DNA TGTGCCAGCAGCGGGTACCGGGGGGAGCAGTACTTC. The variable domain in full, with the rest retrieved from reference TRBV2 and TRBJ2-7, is EPEVTQTPSHQVTQMGQEVILRCVPISNHLYFYWYRQILGQKVEFLVSFYNNEISEKSEIFDDQFSVERPDGSNFTLKIRSTKLEDSAMYFCASSGYRGEQYFGPGTRLTVT.